Each of the 29 T cell receptor beta chains below was sequenced from the same sample in a study of CD8+CD57+ T cells in acquired aplastic anemia. Profiles of TCR beta VDJ and CDR3 were generated from a genomic DNA template. TCRdb used MiXCR to reprocess the reads, holding one entry per CDR3 protein. The sample has under 350,000 distinct CDR3 sequences; about 50% are singletons. All patients picked for sequencing had shown, by flow cytometry, an expansion of CD8+CD57+ cells. The sequenced sample was sorted CD4+, CD8+, or CD8+CD57+ T cells (not recorded which) from PBMCs. The receptors were sampled from a human donor with aplastic anemia.

This clonotype was picked up many times. This chain links TRBV27 with TRBJ1-1; no clear D. This CDR3 has 16 residues. The ends were cut back, 9 bases at V and 2 bases at J, with 22 bases in the middle. CDR1 MNHEY and CDR2 SMNVEV come from the germline V gene (reference sequence). The CDR3 sequence is CASTALPPIKNTEAFF. The CDR3 nucleotides are TGTGCCAGTACCGCTCTCCCGCCCATCAAAAACACTGAAGCTTTCTTT.

This clonotype came up many times. The chain joins TRBV2 to TRBJ1-5; D might be TRBD1 (6 bases). Per germline, CDR1 SNHLY and CDR2 FYNNEI. This CDR3 is 15 amino acids long. Trimming took off 3 bases at V and 11 bases at J, with 20 bases between the two ends. In DNA form, the CDR3 reads TGTGCCAGCAGTGATTTTGGGGGCCTAGCTTCGGCCCAGCATTTT. It is translated as CASSDFGGLASAQHF.

This clonotype was seen many times. The J gene is TRBJ2-7, the V gene TRBV7-2; 8 bases are shared with TRBD1. CDR1 is SGHTA and CDR2 is FQGNSA in the germline V gene. V gave up 5 bases and J gave up 1 base; unmatched junction bases: 7. This CDR3 is 15 amino acids long. CDR3 DNA sequence: TGTGCCAGCAGCCCCGGACAGGGAAGTTCCTACGAGCAGTACTTC. It encodes CASSPGQGSSYEQYF.

V gene TRBV19 combines with J gene TRBJ2-1; D is perhaps TRBD1 (6 bases). V lost 4 bases, J lost 3 bases, and 19 bases lay in between. Germline V gene data show CDR1 as LNHDA and CDR2 as SQIVND (reference sequence). The CDR3 runs 17 residues. This chain's CDR3 is CASSTPTGLQGYNEQFF. The CDR3 DNA reads as TGTGCCAGTAGTACCCCCACCGGATTACAGGGCTACAATGAGCAGTTCTTC. The variable domain in full, with the rest retrieved from reference TRBV19 and TRBJ2-1, is DGGITQSPKYLFRKEGQNVTLSCEQNLNHDAMYWYRQDPGQGLRLIYYSQIVNDFQKGDIAEGYSVSREKKESFPLTVTSAQKNPTAFYLCASSTPTGLQGYNEQFFGPGTRLTVL.

The chain uses TRBV7-8 and TRBJ2-7, with D possibly TRBD2 on 5 matching bases. The CDR3 length is 12 residues. V lost 5 bases and J lost 3, with 8 bases in between. In germline, CDR1 is SGHVS, CDR2 FQNEAQ. CDR3 sequence: CASSLLDYEQYF. The CDR3 DNA follows: TGTGCCAGCAGCCTACTAGACTACGAGCAGTACTTC.

This clonotype has a single count. The rearrangement links TRBV6-6 to TRBJ2-7, with 14 bases lining up with TRBD2. Germline-derived CDR1 and CDR2 are MNHNY and SVGAGI (reference sequence). The CDR3 has 16 amino acids. The V segment lost 8 bases and the J segment 2 bases; nucleotides outside the gene matches: 8. The chain's CDR3 is CASRLAGGDRTYEQYF. The CDR3 DNA is TGTGCCAGCCGACTAGCGGGGGGGGACCGAACCTACGAGCAGTACTTC.

The V gene is TRBV9, the J gene TRBJ1-1; D ambiguous. The CDR3 consists of 17 residues. Germline-derived CDR1 and CDR2 are SGDLS and YYNGEE. V was trimmed by 0 bases and J by 0 bases, leaving 15 bases between them. The CDR3 reads CASSVVWAGTMNTEAFF. The CDR3 DNA follows: TGTGCCAGCAGCGTAGTATGGGCAGGCACGATGAACACTGAAGCTTTCTTT.

This sequence joins TRBV5-1 and TRBJ2-1, with 9 bases that match TRBD1. V lost 0 bases, J lost 1 base, and 2 bases stayed unmatched. Germline V CDR1 and CDR2: SGHRS, YFSETQ. This CDR3 comprises 16 residues. DNA of the CDR3: TGCGCCAGCAGCTTGGTTGGACAGGGGTCCTACAATGAGCAGTTCTTC. Translating gives CASSLVGQGSYNEQFF. Using reference TRBV5-1 and TRBJ2-1 for the parts outside the CDR3, the full variable domain is KAGVTQTPRYLIKTRGQQVTLSCSPISGHRSVSWYQQTPGQGLQFLFEYFSETQRNKGNFPGRFSGRQFSNSRSEMNVSTLELGDSALYLCASSLVGQGSYNEQFFGPGTRLTVL.

This clonotype occurred once. In DNA, the CDR3 is TGTGCCAGCAGTGTTCAGGGGGCTGGGGGCTACACCTTC. This translates into CASSVQGAGGYTF. V and J are TRBV2 and TRBJ1-2; TRBD1 aligns across 8 bases. V lost 4 bases, J lost 8 bases, and 6 bases stayed unmatched. The CDR3 runs to 13 residues. Looked up from germline, CDR1 is SNHLY and CDR2 is FYNNEI.

The gene calls are TRBV7-4 and TRBJ2-1; the D is unclear. The J call may be wrong; the DNA end is better matched by TRBJ2-5. Germline assignment: CDR1 SGHVT and CDR2 SQSDAQ. The CDR3 has 16 amino acids. Here the CDR3 DNA reads TGTGCCAGCAGCTTTGGGTACCCTGGGTCCCAAGAGACCCAGTACTTC. This encodes CASSFGYPGSQETQYF.

For this clonotype: Being one base from a much bigger clone, this may be a read error. This chain connects TRBV12-3 or TRBV12-4 to TRBJ1-2; possible D gene TRBD1, 5 bases. V was cut by 1 base and J by 4 bases, with 16 bases left in between. This CDR3 has 16 amino acids. The DNA for the CDR3 is TGTGCCAGCAGTTTAGGGGCAGGGAGGGATCTCTATGGCTACACCTTC. Translated: CASSLGAGRDLYGYTF.

This clonotype appeared many times. This chain joins TRBV11-2 and TRBJ1-2; TRBD1 agrees at 7 bases. CDR3 size: 15 residues. Per germline, CDR1 SGHAT and CDR2 FQNNGV. V dropped 3 bases and J dropped 2; count of bases not matched to a gene: 6. The CDR3 coding sequence is TGTGCCAGCAGCTTTAGCGAGGGGGCGAACTATGGCTACACCTTC. Its translation: CASSFSEGANYGYTF. Supplemented by reference TRBV11-2 and TRBJ1-2, the full variable domain reads EAGVAQSPRYKIIEKRQSVAFWCNPISGHATLYWYQQILGQGPKLLIQFQNNGVVDDSQLPKDRFSAERLKGVDSTLKIQPAKLEDSAVYLCASSFSEGANYGYTFGSGTRLTVV.

The chain joins TRBV7-2 to TRBJ2-1; no clear D gene. V was trimmed by 3 bases and J by 10 bases, leaving 16 bases between them. Germline V gene sequence: CDR1 SGHTA, CDR2 FQGNSA. The CDR3 has 14 amino acids. CDR3 sequence (DNA): TGTGCCAGCAGCTTGTCGGCTACCCTCGAGGAGCAGTTCTTC. Translating gives CASSLSATLEEQFF.

Details on this clonotype: One junction end does not reproduce the germline sequence, and a read error may be involved. The rearrangement joins TRBV25-1 to TRBJ1-6, with D unclear. Germline V gene sequence: CDR1 MGHDK, CDR2 SYGVNS. The CDR3 sequence is 12 residues long. The CDR3 sequence: CASSDYNSPLHF. Written as DNA, the CDR3 is TGTGCCAGTAGTGACTACAATTCACCCCTCCACTTT.

The chain recombines TRBV6-2 or TRBV6-3 with TRBJ2-7, with D perhaps assigned TRBD1 or TRBD2 (5 bases each). The V gene lost 6 bases and the J gene lost 3 bases, with 15 bases spanning the gap. Germline V CDR1 and CDR2: MNHEY, SVGEGT. The CDR3 runs 14 residues. CDR3 sequence: CASSPGSSLYEQYF. CDR3 coding DNA: TGTGCCAGCAGCCCAGGGAGCTCCCTCTACGAGCAGTACTTC.

J is TRBJ2-7 and V is TRBV20-1, with TRBD2 identical over 7 bases. The trim removed 0 bases at V and 3 bases at J, leaving 5 bases unmatched. The germline V gene encodes CDR1 DFQATT and CDR2 SNEGSKA (reference sequence). The CDR3 length is 14 residues. Written as DNA, the CDR3 is TGCAGTGCTAGAGAAAGCGGGGTAAGCTACGAGCAGTACTTC. It specifies CSARESGVSYEQYF.

Comments on this clonotype: One junction end does not reproduce the germline sequence, and a read error may be involved. The V and J genes are TRBV7-9 and TRBJ2-7; D unclear. The CDR3 loop spans 12 amino acids. From germline, CDR1 is SEHNR and CDR2 FQNEAQ (reference sequence). CDR3 in amino acids: CASSSVGSRLHF. The CDR3, as DNA: TGTGCCAGCAGCTCCGTGGGGTCCCGACTCCACTTC.

This clonotype was seen repeatedly, ten times or more. V and J are TRBV25-1 and TRBJ1-2; 7 bases map to TRBD1. This CDR3 has 15 amino acids. V lost 1 base, J lost 7 bases, and 9 bases stayed unmatched. Germline lookup yields CDR1 MGHDK and CDR2 SYGVNS. The CDR3 loop reads CASSEWTGNRRGYTF. The CDR3 nucleotides read TGTGCCAGCAGTGAATGGACAGGCAATAGGCGTGGCTACACCTTC.

This clonotype was found many times. The gene calls are TRBV5-1 and TRBJ2-4; D gene uncertain. V gave up 0 bases and J gave up 5 bases, with 15 bases separating them. The CDR3 length is 16 residues. Germline lookup yields CDR1 SGHRS and CDR2 YFSETQ. The CDR3 here is CASSLAVTPGQNIQYF. The CDR3 coding sequence is TGCGCCAGCAGCTTGGCCGTAACGCCTGGCCAAAACATTCAGTACTTC.

The chain recombines TRBV20-1 with TRBJ1-1; D call uncertain. Per the germline V gene, CDR1 is DFQATT and CDR2 is SNEGSKA (reference sequence). V lost 0 bases, J lost 1 base, and 15 bases lay in between. The CDR3 sequence is 16 residues long. CDR3 sequence: CSARDNEARRNTEAFF. The CDR3 nucleotides read TGCAGTGCTAGAGATAACGAGGCACGAAGGAACACTGAAGCTTTCTTT.

The chain couples TRBV20-1 to TRBJ1-3; no clear D. The CDR3 is 10 amino acids. The V gene's germline CDR1 is DFQATT and CDR2 SNEGSKA (reference sequence). Deletions cut 5 bases from V and 9 bases from J, with 8 bases between. CDR3 DNA: TGCAGTGCTTTAAGAAGCACCATATATTTT. Its protein product is CSALRSTIYF.

A single count supports this clonotype. V and J are TRBV5-1 and TRBJ2-7; D ambiguous. In germline, CDR1 is SGHRS, CDR2 YFSETQ. The length of the CDR3 is 12 residues. The V and J ends lost 0 bases and 6 bases respectively, with 7 bases between them. In nucleotides, the CDR3 is TGCGCCAGCAGCTTGGACCAAACCGAGCAGTACTTC. Its translation: CASSLDQTEQYF.

The chain recombines TRBV24-1 with TRBJ2-1; no reliable D call. The V end lost 0 bases, the J end lost 9 bases, and 11 bases lay between the germline ends. Per germline, CDR1 KGHDR and CDR2 SFDVKD. This CDR3 is 14 amino acids long. The CDR3 loop is CATSDLGTPGEQFF. The CDR3 bases are TGTGCCACCAGTGATTTGGGTACCCCGGGTGAGCAGTTCTTC.

This clonotype was seen at least ten times. V usage is TRBV5-8 and J usage is TRBJ1-2; a weak D match, TRBD1 (5 bases). The CDR3 consists of 13 residues. Trimming shortened V by 4 bases and J by 4 bases, and 11 bases separated the two germline ends. In germline, CDR1 is SGHTS, CDR2 YDEGEE. The CDR3 DNA sequence: TGTGCCAGCAGCGTAACAGGCGGCTATGGCTACACCTTC. As protein: CASSVTGGYGYTF.

The chain joins TRBV7-9 to TRBJ2-3; D is perhaps TRBD1 (6 bases). Germline values: CDR1 SEHNR, CDR2 FQNEAQ (reference sequence). There are 14 residues in the CDR3. Trimming pared 6 bases from V and 2 bases from J, leaving 12 bases between. The CDR3 protein is CASRGAGLTDTQYF. For the CDR3, the DNA is TGTGCCAGCAGGGGGGCGGGCCTCACAGATACGCAGTATTTT.

In DNA form, the CDR3 reads TGTGCCAGCAGCGTAGGGGACGGGGGCTACGAGCAGTACTTC. Its translation is CASSVGDGGYEQYF. V and J are TRBV9 and TRBJ2-7, with a weak D call TRBD2 (6 bases). The CDR3 has 14 residues. The germline CDR1 and CDR2 sequences are SGDLS and YYNGEE. Deletions cut 0 bases from V and 3 bases from J, with 10 bases between.

The chain uses TRBV7-8 and TRBJ1-3; D not resolved. V gave up 4 bases and J gave up 4 bases, with 17 bases separating them. There are 16 residues in the CDR3. Germline V CDR1 and CDR2: SGHVS, FQNEAQ. CDR3 protein: CASSSFSGEGGNTIYF. In DNA, the CDR3 is TGTGCCAGCAGCTCGTTTTCCGGGGAGGGCGGAAACACCATATATTTT.

Ten or more counts support this clonotype. The rearrangement uses TRBV20-1 and TRBJ2-2, with D maybe TRBD2 (5 bases). Germline V gene lookup returns CDR1 DFQATT and CDR2 SNEGSKA (reference sequence). The CDR3 covers 15 residues. Trimming cost V 0 bases and J 0 bases, with 8 bases left between them. CDR3 coding DNA: TGCAGTGCTAGAGAACCCGGGGCGAACACCGGGGAGCTGTTTTTT. It is translated as CSAREPGANTGELFF.

The V call is TRBV7-2, the J call TRBJ1-2; D call uncertain. Looked up from germline, CDR1 is SGHTA and CDR2 is FQGNSA. The CDR3 runs to 13 residues. Trimming shortened V by 5 bases and J by 0 bases, and 7 bases separated the two germline ends. The CDR3 loop is CASSPAPNYGYTF. The DNA for the CDR3 is TGTGCCAGCAGCCCAGCCCCTAACTATGGCTACACCTTC.